These T cell receptor beta chains were read from a single sample in a study of blood T cell repertoires in COVID-19. TCRdb's table, derived via immunoSEQ multiplex PCR, lists solely in-frame clones and lacks some. The data show approximately 260,000 clones, with 85% to 90% seen just once and around 3.6% held by the top ten. The sample was peripheral blood. These receptors were taken from a man aged 18 to 30 with active or convalescent COVID-19. CDR3s include the opening cysteine and the closing phenylalanine or tryptophan. D genes are given only for firm matches. Expanded clones are given a class, and other clones once, few, many or no size at all.

TRBV4-1	once	TRBJ1-3	TRBD1	CASSPLTGAGNTIYF	TGCGCCAGCAGCCCACTTACAGGGGCTGGAAACACCATATATTTT
TRBV9	.	TRBJ2-3	.	CASSAPGQPHRDTQYF	TGTGCCAGCAGCGCCCCCGGACAACCCCACAGGGATACGCAGTATTTT
TRBV25-1	.	TRBJ2-1	TRBD2	CASSDAATSGSGYNEQFF	TGTGCCAGCAGTGACGCCGCCACTAGCGGGAGTGGTTACAATGAGCAGTTCTTC
TRBV28	.	TRBJ1-2	.	CASSLPPSRDIYGYTF	TGTGCCAGCAGTCTCCCCCCGTCCCGGGACATTTATGGCTACACCTTC
TRBV18	.	TRBJ1-4	.	CASSPRTDLDEKLFF	TGTGCCAGCTCACCAAGGACAGATCTGGATGAAAAACTGTTTTTT
TRBV2	few	TRBJ2-7	TRBD2	CASRSRNIAGLLSYEQYF	TGTGCCAGTCGAAGCCGGAACATAGCGGGTCTCCTCTCCTACGAGCAGTACTTC
TRBV6-5	once	TRBJ1-5	.	CASSPDSYNQPQHF	TGTGCCAGCAGCCCCGACAGCTACAATCAGCCCCAGCATTTT
TRBV29-1	.	TRBJ2-6	.	CSATYGANVLTF	TGCAGCGCAACCTATGGGGCCAACGTCCTGACTTTC
TRBV5-6	once	TRBJ2-1	.	CASSLAVLLAEQFF	TGTGCCAGCAGCTTGGCGGTACTATTGGCTGAGCAGTTCTTC
TRBV6-2/TRBV6-3	.	TRBJ1-5	.	CASSYEFQPQHF	TGTGCCAGCAGTTACGAGTTTCAGCCCCAGCATTTT
TRBV5-1	.	TRBJ2-5	.	CASRYSGWQETQYF	TGCGCCAGCAGGTACTCAGGGTGGCAAGAGACCCAGTACTTC
TRBV6-5	.	TRBJ2-7	.	CASSRTRAYEQYF	TGTGCCAGCAGCCGAACTCGGGCCTACGAGCAGTACTTC
TRBV5-1	.	TRBJ2-5	TRBD2	CASNPGGEYQETQYF	TGCGCCAGCAACCCGGGGGGGGAGTACCAAGAGACCCAGTACTTC
TRBV23-1	few	TRBJ2-7	TRBD2	CASSQFEGGPDEQYF	TGCGCCAGCAGTCAATTCGAGGGAGGGCCAGACGAGCAGTACTTC
TRBV29-1	once	TRBJ2-7	TRBD2	CSVEDGLAGGGEQYF	TGCAGCGTTGAAGATGGACTAGCGGGAGGAGGCGAGCAGTACTTC
TRBV11-2	.	TRBJ1-3	.	CASSVRGGFSGNTIYF	TGTGCCAGCAGCGTCCGGGGGGGTTTCTCTGGAAACACCATATATTTT
TRBV4-3	.	TRBJ2-2	.	CASSPRQMGTGELFF	TGCGCCAGCAGCCCACGACAGATGGGAACCGGGGAGCTGTTTTTT
TRBV10-3	.	TRBJ2-3	.	CAISESTQTEDTQYF	TGTGCCATCAGTGAGTCGACTCAGACTGAAGATACGCAGTATTTT
TRBV6-2/TRBV6-3	few	TRBJ1-2	.	CASSLGGGYTF	TGTGCCAGCAGTTTGGGGGGTGGCTACACCTTC
TRBV6-2/TRBV6-3	.	TRBJ2-1	.	CASSPQPPSDLPNEQFF	TGTGCCAGCAGCCCTCAACCACCTAGCGACCTACCCAATGAGCAGTTCTTC
TRBV7-9	.	TRBJ2-7	.	CASSLVGRGEQYF	TGTGCCAGCAGCTTAGTAGGTAGGGGCGAGCAGTACTTC
TRBV27	.	TRBJ1-6	.	CASSDEGFYSSPLHF	TGTGCCAGCAGTGACGAGGGCTTTTATTCCTCACCCCTCCACTTT
TRBV4-1	.	TRBJ2-1	TRBD2	CASSQTPPGLGSGRVEQFF	TGCGCCAGCAGCCAAACACCGCCGGGACTAGGATCGGGTAGGGTTGAGCAGTTCTTC
TRBV19	.	TRBJ2-2	.	CASIAGFYTGELFF	TGTGCCAGTATTGCGGGGTTCTACACCGGGGAGCTGTTTTTT
TRBV5-4	once	TRBJ1-3	.	CASSLYSGNTIYF	TGTGCCAGCAGCCTATATAGTGGAAACACCATATATTTT
TRBV5-1	.	TRBJ1-2	TRBD1	CASSLEQGSDGYTF	TGCGCCAGCAGCTTGGAACAGGGGAGTGATGGCTACACCTTC
TRBV11-3	.	TRBJ1-2	.	CASSLETGYGYTF	TGTGCCAGCAGCTTAGAGACTGGTTATGGCTACACCTTC
TRBV3-1/TRBV3-2	.	TRBJ1-6	TRBD1	CASSHLTGYNSPLHF	TGTGCCAGCAGCCATTTGACAGGGTATAATTCACCCCTCCACTTT
TRBV18	.	TRBJ1-1	.	CASSPEDRIGAFF	TGTGCCAGCTCACCAGAGGACAGAATTGGGGCTTTCTTT
TRBV30	.	TRBJ2-3	.	CAWARVAAGDTQYF	TGTGCCTGGGCTAGAGTAGCGGCGGGAGATACGCAGTATTTT
TRBV10-3	.	TRBJ1-1	TRBD1	CAIKGSGTGRFTEAFF	TGTGCCATCAAGGGTTCCGGGACAGGACGATTCACTGAAGCTTTCTTT
TRBV7-3	.	TRBJ2-2	TRBD2	CASSLDSGSLTGELFF	TGTGCCAGCAGCCTAGATAGCGGGAGTCTCACCGGGGAGCTGTTTTTT
TRBV7-9	.	TRBJ1-1	.	CASSPPWGDTEAFF	TGTGCCAGCAGCCCTCCCTGGGGGGACACTGAAGCTTTCTTT
TRBV19	.	TRBJ2-7	TRBD2	CASSIGTGTNAREQYF	TGTGCCAGTAGTATAGGCACCGGGACTAACGCTCGCGAGCAGTACTTC
TRBV5-1	.	TRBJ2-1	.	CASSQGGLGNYNEQFF	TGCGCCAGCTCGCAGGGGGGACTAGGTAACTACAATGAGCAGTTCTTC
TRBV5-4	.	TRBJ1-1	.	CASSLNGGRVNTEAFF	TGTGCCAGCAGCTTGAACGGGGGTCGGGTGAACACTGAAGCTTTCTTT
TRBV28	.	TRBJ1-4	TRBD1	CASSTNVGHRDSIFF	TGTGCCAGCAGTACGAACGTTGGGCACCGGGACAGCATATTTTTT
TRBV9	.	TRBJ1-6	.	CASSPRQGTLHF	TGTGCCAGCAGCCCAAGGCAGGGAACCCTCCACTTT
TRBV7-2	.	TRBJ2-3	TRBD2	CASNVGLAGAVTF	TGTGCCAGCAACGTTGGACTAGCGGGAGCGGTGACTTTT
TRBV28	.	TRBJ2-2	.	CASQLGAYPSGELFF	TGTGCCAGCCAACTGGGAGCGTATCCATCCGGGGAGCTGTTTTTT
TRBV5-6	.	TRBJ2-2	.	CASSLGRVNTGELFF	TGTGCCAGCAGCTTGGGCAGGGTAAACACCGGGGAGCTGTTTTTT
TRBV9	.	TRBJ1-2	.	CASGTGTVYTF	TGTGCCAGCGGGACCGGGACTGTCTACACCTTC
TRBV3-1/TRBV3-2	.	TRBJ2-7	.	CASSQSESGSSYEQYF	TGTGCCAGCAGCCAAAGCGAGTCGGGGAGCTCCTACGAGCAGTACTTC
TRBV5-1	few	TRBJ1-6	.	CASSLDPYGHKDSPLHF	TGCGCCAGCAGCTTGGACCCCTATGGACATAAGGATTCACCCCTCCACTTT
TRBV10-1	.	TRBJ2-3	.	CASSESRHVATDTQYF	TGCGCCAGCAGTGAGTCGCGGCATGTAGCCACAGATACGCAGTATTTT
TRBV27	.	TRBJ1-1	TRBD1	CASQGALNTEAFF	TGTGCCAGCCAGGGGGCGCTCAACACTGAAGCTTTCTTT
TRBV4-3	.	TRBJ2-5	.	CASSQDRGVRETQYF	TGCGCCAGCAGCCAAGATCGGGGAGTCCGAGAGACCCAGTACTTC
TRBV4-1	once	TRBJ2-7	.	CASSPPTDRYEQYF	TGCGCCAGCAGCCCACCAACAGACAGGTACGAGCAGTACTTC
TRBV7-2	.	TRBJ2-5	TRBD2	CASSRQGLAVPPETQYF	TGTGCCAGCAGCAGACAGGGACTAGCGGTCCCTCCGGAGACCCAGTACTTC
TRBV28	.	TRBJ1-6	.	CASSSGSPLHF	TGTGCCAGCAGTTCGGGATCACCCCTCCACTTT
TRBV29-1	.	TRBJ2-5	TRBD1	CSVRTGLETQYF	TGCAGCGTCCGGACAGGGCTAGAGACCCAGTACTTC
TRBV2	.	TRBJ1-2	TRBD1	CATSQGTYGYTF	TGTGCCACCTCACAGGGGACCTATGGCTACACCTTC
TRBV7-9	.	TRBJ1-5	TRBD1	CASSFQTGTQHF	TGTGCCAGCAGCTTTCAGACAGGGACCCAGCATTTT
TRBV7-6	.	TRBJ1-5	.	CASSLTGYQPQHF	TGTGCCAGCAGCTTAACAGGGTATCAGCCCCAGCATTTT
TRBV27	.	TRBJ2-2	.	CASSYGGPTAGELFF	TGTGCCAGCAGCTATGGAGGGCCTACGGCCGGGGAGCTGTTTTTT
TRBV4-3	once	TRBJ2-1	TRBD2	CASSLGTSSYNEQFF	TGCGCCAGCAGCCTGGGGACTAGCTCCTACAATGAGCAGTTCTTC
TRBV6-5	.	TRBJ1-2	TRBD1	CANRDRGWGYTF	TGTGCCAACCGGGACAGGGGTTGGGGCTACACCTTC
TRBV7-9	.	TRBJ2-1	.	CASRYSGGTEFF	TGTGCCAGCAGATATTCTGGGGGGACAGAGTTCTTC
TRBV6-5	.	TRBJ1-5	.	CASQSRDNQPQHF	TGTGCCAGCCAGTCCAGGGACAATCAGCCCCAGCATTTT